These T cell receptor beta chains were read from a single sample in a study of neoadjuvant anti-PD-1 for oral cavity cancer. Repertoires were generated with immunoSEQ multiplex PCR, while TCRdb's copy carries only in-frame clones and drops some. The table lists roughly 67,000 clones, around 80% of them singletons. Sequenced here: PBMCs, sampled before nivolumab (anti-PD-1) treatment. The receptors were sampled from a person between 40 and 80 years old with oral cavity squamous cell carcinoma. CDR3s include the opening cysteine and the closing phenylalanine or tryptophan. Fields, in order: clone size, J gene, CDR3 length, V gene, D gene, CDR3 DNA, CDR3 protein. D genes are given only for firm matches. Clone size is not always given. Where it is, it says once, few, many or a class for expanded clones.

>.|TRBJ2-2|14|TRBV10-2|.
TGCGCCAGCAGTGAGATACAGGGTAACGGGGAGCTGTTTTTT
CASSEIQGNGELFF
>once|TRBJ2-1|16|TRBV7-2|.
TGTGCCGCAATCCCAGGGGACACCCGCTCCTACAATGAGCAGTTCTTC
CAAIPGDTRSYNEQFF
>once|TRBJ1-1|15|TRBV7-6|.
TGTGCCAGCAGCTTAATAGGAACCGGGGGCACTGAAGCTTTCTTT
CASSLIGTGGTEAFF
>once|TRBJ2-5|13|TRBV5-1|TRBD2
TGCGCCAGCAGCCCCAGCGGGAAAGAGACCCAGTACTTC
CASSPSGKETQYF
>.|TRBJ1-2|13|TRBV27|.
TGTGCCAGCAGTTTGCGGCAGGGGTATGGCTACACCTTC
CASSLRQGYGYTF
>.|TRBJ1-1|14|TRBV27|TRBD1
TGTGCCAGCAGTGACAGGGTGGGTGACACTGAAGCTTTCTTT
CASSDRVGDTEAFF
>.|TRBJ1-5|14|TRBV2|TRBD1
TGTGCCAGCAGTTGGACAGGGCGCAATCAGCCCCAGCATTTT
CASSWTGRNQPQHF
>few|TRBJ2-5|13|TRBV5-1|.
TGCGCCAGCAGCTTGGCTAGCCCAGAGACCCAGTACTTC
CASSLASPETQYF
>.|TRBJ1-2|14|TRBV19|TRBD1
TGTGCCAGTTCTACCCCACAGGGGGCCTATGGCTACACCTTC
CASSTPQGAYGYTF
>.|TRBJ2-2|13|TRBV5-4|TRBD2
TGTGCCAGCAGCCGGGGACTAGCCGGGGAGCTGTTTTTT
CASSRGLAGELFF
>.|TRBJ2-7|15|TRBV25-1|TRBD1
TGTGCCAGCAGTGAAACCGGGACAGCGCTATACGAGCAGTACTTC
CASSETGTALYEQYF
>.|TRBJ1-1|15|TRBV7-8|.
TGTGCCAGCAGCTTATGGGGGTTCATGAACACTGAAGCTTTCTTT
CASSLWGFMNTEAFF
>.|TRBJ1-5|14|TRBV19|.
TGTGCCAGTTCGATGATGGGGGGCAATCAGCCCCAGCATTTT
CASSMMGGNQPQHF
>.|TRBJ2-7|15|TRBV7-8|.
TGTGCCAGCAGCTTACGTCCCGGCACCCGATACGAGCAGTACTTC
CASSLRPGTRYEQYF
>.|TRBJ2-7|11|TRBV20-1|.
TGCAGTGCTAGGGGAACTAGCGAGCAGTACTTC
CSARGTSEQYF
>.|TRBJ2-7|13|TRBV5-1|.
TGCGCCAGCAGCTTGAGGACGGACGATTGGCAGTACTTC
CASSLRTDDWQYF
>.|TRBJ2-4|16|TRBV4-1|TRBD1
TGCGCCAGCAGCCAAGGGGACAGAGGGGCCTGGAACATTCAGTACTTC
CASSQGDRGAWNIQYF
>.|TRBJ2-7|13|TRBV27|.
TGTGCCAGCAGCACGGGACACCTCAACGAGCAGTACTTC
CASSTGHLNEQYF
>.|TRBJ2-7|14|TRBV4-1|.
TGCGCCAGCAGCCAAGCCGGCGACTTTATTGAGCAGTACTTC
CASSQAGDFIEQYF
>.|TRBJ2-5|14|TRBV19|.
TGTGCCAGTAGTATAGGACCAGTTGAAGAGACCCAGTACTTC
CASSIGPVEETQYF
>.|TRBJ1-3|13|TRBV2|.
TGTGCCAGCATGGGGACACTTGGAAACACCATATATTTT
CASMGTLGNTIYF
>.|TRBJ2-2|16|TRBV4-2|.
TGTGCCAGCAGCCAAGAGGGGGAAAGGCACACCGGGGAGCTGTTTTTT
CASSQEGERHTGELFF
>.|TRBJ2-3|13|TRBV6-4|.
TGTGCCAGCGGGGCGGGGCACACAGATACGCAGTATTTT
CASGAGHTDTQYF
>once|TRBJ1-1|13|TRBV2|.
TGTGCCAGCAAAACAGGGATGAACACTGAAGCTTTCTTT
CASKTGMNTEAFF
>.|TRBJ1-1|16|TRBV18|.
TGTGCCAGCTCACCACCGTCCACGATACGGGCCCACGGGGCTTTCTTT
CASSPPSTIRAHGAFF
>once|TRBJ2-7|14|TRBV18|TRBD1
TGTGCCAGCTCACCTGGACAGGCTTCCTACGAGCAGTACTTC
CASSPGQASYEQYF
>few|TRBJ1-2|16|TRBV12-5|.
TGTGCTAGTGGTTTGGTACTGGCAGTCCCATTGGGTGGCTACACCTTC
CASGLVLAVPLGGYTF
>.|TRBJ1-1|13|TRBV11-2|.
TGTGCCAGCAGCTTAGGAGGGAACACTGAAGCTTTCTTT
CASSLGGNTEAFF
>.|TRBJ2-7|14|TRBV5-5|TRBD1
TGTGCCAGCAGCACGCCGGGACAGGGCTACGAGCAGTACTTC
CASSTPGQGYEQYF
>.|TRBJ2-7|14|TRBV10-3|TRBD2
TGTGCCAGCCGACTAGCGGGAGGCCCCTACGAGCAGTACTTC
CASRLAGGPYEQYF
>.|TRBJ2-3|13|TRBV7-6|.
TGTGCCAGCAGCTCCTTACCTCGGGATACGCAGTATTTT
CASSSLPRDTQYF
>.|TRBJ2-5|11|TRBV27|.
TGTGCCAGCAGGGGTCGAGAGACCCAGTACTTC
CASRGRETQYF
>.|TRBJ1-2|15|TRBV2|.
TGTGCCAGCAGTGAAGCCCGTCGTACTCCCTATGGCTACACCTTC
CASSEARRTPYGYTF
>.|TRBJ1-5|15|TRBV15|TRBD1
TGTGCCACCAGCAGAGAAGGACAGGGGGGGGAGCCCCAGCATTTT
CATSREGQGGEPQHF
>.|TRBJ2-7|14|TRBV7-6|TRBD1
TGTGCCAGCAGCCTTGGACAGGGGGCGGAGGAGCAGTACTTC
CASSLGQGAEEQYF
>.|TRBJ2-7|15|TRBV6-6|.
TGTGCCAGCAGACCTTTTTACGAGGGCCGCTACGAGCAGTACTTC
CASRPFYEGRYEQYF
>.|TRBJ2-5|14|TRBV19|.
TGTGCCAGTAGTCCGGGACGGGAAAAAGAGACCCAGTACTTC
CASSPGREKETQYF
>.|TRBJ2-7|15|TRBV5-1|.
TGCGCCAGCAGCCTTAGCAGGGGGGCCTCCTACGAGCAGTACTTC
CASSLSRGASYEQYF
>.|TRBJ2-1|15|TRBV6-1|TRBD2
TGTGCCAGCAGTAGACTAGCAGCTTCCTACAATGAGCAGTTCTTC
CASSRLAASYNEQFF
>.|TRBJ2-5|15|TRBV5-1|.
TGCGCCAGCAGCCTCAGGGGTCTGTACCAAGAGACCCAGTACTTC
CASSLRGLYQETQYF
>.|TRBJ2-6|14|TRBV6-5|.
TGTGCCAGCAAAGGGGGCTCTGGGGCCAACGTCCTGACTTTC
CASKGGSGANVLTF
>once|TRBJ1-3|15|TRBV9|.
TGTGCCAGCAGCGTAGAGCCGGGGAGTTGGAACACCATATATTTT
CASSVEPGSWNTIYF
>.|TRBJ2-4|16|TRBV7-6|TRBD1
TGTGCCAGCAGCTTCGGACAGGGGGTAGCCAAAAACATTCAGTACTTC
CASSFGQGVAKNIQYF
>.|TRBJ2-7|14|TRBV28|TRBD2
TGTGCCAGCACAATGGGCGGGGGGACCTACGAGCAGTACTTC
CASTMGGGTYEQYF
>.|TRBJ2-1|17|TRBV19|.
TGTGCCAGTAGTGTTAACATGAGACTAGGCTCCTACAATGAGCAGTTCTTC
CASSVNMRLGSYNEQFF
>.|TRBJ2-1|17|TRBV19|TRBD2
TGTGCCAGTAGTATAGGCCGTCGGACTAGCAAAGACAATGAGCAGTTCTTC
CASSIGRRTSKDNEQFF
>.|TRBJ2-3|14|TRBV7-3|.
TGTGCCAGCAGCTCCTCGTTAGGGACAGATACGCAGTATTTT
CASSSSLGTDTQYF
>.|TRBJ1-3|12|TRBV11-2|.
TGTGCCAGCAGAGGCAGACAAATCCATCTATATTTT
CASRGRQIHLYF
>.|TRBJ2-7|14|TRBV29-1|TRBD1
TGCAGCGTTGAAGCAGGGACAGGGGTCTACGAGCAGTACTTC
CSVEAGTGVYEQYF
>.|TRBJ1-4|15|TRBV4-2|TRBD1
TGTGCCAGCAGCCAAGAGGAGGGACAGGGTGAAAAACTGTTTTTT
CASSQEEGQGEKLFF
>once|TRBJ1-5|15|TRBV5-5|.
TGTGCCAGCAGCTTGGACAGTTTTAGCAATCAGCCCCAGCATTTT
CASSLDSFSNQPQHF
>once|TRBJ1-2|11|TRBV29-1|.
TGCAGCGTTGGGCGCTCCCATGGCTACACCTTC
CSVGRSHGYTF
>.|TRBJ1-4|14|TRBV28|.
TGTGCCAGCAGGTACAGGGTGGTAAGGGAAAAACTGTTTTTT
CASRYRVVREKLFF
>.|TRBJ2-3|13|TRBV6-6|.
TGTGCCAGCAGTCCATACAGCACAGATACGCAGTATTTT
CASSPYSTDTQYF
>.|TRBJ2-1|12|TRBV10-3|.
TGTGCCATCAGCAAACAGTACAATGAGCAGTTCTTC
CAISKQYNEQFF
>.|TRBJ1-2|15|TRBV4-2|.
TGTGCCAGCAGCCAAGATAAGGGCAGCAACTATGGCTACACCTTC
CASSQDKGSNYGYTF
>.|TRBJ1-2|13|TRBV6-6|.
TGTGCCAGCAGTTACTCCCCGGGGGGGGGCTACACCTTC
CASSYSPGGGYTF
>.|TRBJ2-3|15|TRBV10-3|.
TGTGCCATCAGTGAGCCCCAGGGTGTCGTAGATACGCAGTATTTT
CAISEPQGVVDTQYF